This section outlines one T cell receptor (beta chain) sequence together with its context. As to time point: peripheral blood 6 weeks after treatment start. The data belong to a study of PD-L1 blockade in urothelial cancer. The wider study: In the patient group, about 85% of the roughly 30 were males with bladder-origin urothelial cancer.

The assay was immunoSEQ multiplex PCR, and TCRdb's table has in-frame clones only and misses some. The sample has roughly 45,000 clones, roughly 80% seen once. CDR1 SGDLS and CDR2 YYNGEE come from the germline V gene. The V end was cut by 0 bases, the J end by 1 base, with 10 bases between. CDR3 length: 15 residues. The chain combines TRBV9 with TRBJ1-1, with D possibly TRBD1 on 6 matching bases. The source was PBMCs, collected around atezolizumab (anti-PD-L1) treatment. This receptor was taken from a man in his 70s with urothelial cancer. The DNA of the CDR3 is TGTGCCAGCAGCGTAGGAGGGGGAGCGAACACTGAAGCTTTCTTT. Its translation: CASSVGGGANTEAFF.